This is a list of T cell receptor beta chains from one sample in a study of beta chain features in type 1 diabetes. This table comes from immunoSEQ multiplex PCR, and its TCRdb copy is limited to in-frame clones, with some not included. The sample lists approximately 170,000 clones, roughly 9% occurring once. The source material was central memory CD4+ T cells from blood. The receptors were sampled from a woman aged 18 to 35 in good health. Each CDR3 is given without its conserved first and last residue. Size is omitted from some rows. Given values are once, few, many or a class for expanded clones.

clone_size	v_call	j_call	cdr3_aa
NA	TRBV29-1	TRBJ2-5	SVDNSETQY
few	TRBV30	TRBJ2-1	ALELGGSEQF
NA	TRBV5-1	TRBJ2-3	ASKDSVYTDTQY
few	TRBV11-3	TRBJ2-2	ASSSVAGTNTGELF
NA	TRBV11-2	TRBJ2-5	ASSSGTGRETQY
many	TRBV30	TRBJ2-5	AWSPTLYGETQY
few	TRBV19	TRBJ2-6	ASSSVPISGANVLT
NA	TRBV5-6	TRBJ1-2	ASSRIGQGRNYGYT
few	TRBV5-4	TRBJ2-5	ASSSKTGTGQETQY
few	TRBV5-4	TRBJ2-5	ASSLSHGQETQY
NA	TRBV5-1	TRBJ2-7	ASSLEGLGTGYEQY
many	TRBV6-1	TRBJ2-3	ASSGVERTGADTQY
few	TRBV30	TRBJ1-2	AWSPGTGDYGYT
NA	TRBV6-1	TRBJ2-7	ASTLDRTYEQY
few	TRBV5-6	TRBJ2-7	ASSLGTSGVYEQY
NA	TRBV19	TRBJ1-5	ASTESNQPQH
few	TRBV5-1	TRBJ2-3	ASRRDTPDTQY
few	TRBV7-9	TRBJ1-5	ASSVDYSNQPQH
NA	TRBV7-2	TRBJ2-7	ASSTSTVQEQY
many	TRBV18	TRBJ2-4	ASSPPERKNIQY
few	TRBV5-1	TRBJ2-3	ASSVSTGGQDTQY
NA	TRBV13	TRBJ2-1	ASSSTGRIPYNEQF
few	TRBV5-1	TRBJ2-5	ASSLSPSGEETQY
NA	TRBV10-3	TRBJ2-3	ASGKSTDTQY
NA	TRBV9	TRBJ2-5	ASSVSSAGLARTQY
NA	TRBV30	TRBJ2-1	AWSGANSYNEQF
NA	TRBV5-4	TRBJ2-5	ASSRKGQNQETQY
few	TRBV7-9	TRBJ2-1	ASSLGLAGPYNEQF
NA	TRBV15	TRBJ1-6	ATSITRGGALH
few	TRBV7-2	TRBJ2-3	ASSLLRGGTDTQY
NA	TRBV11-2	TRBJ2-1	ASSLDLAPGARNEQF
NA	TRBV5-1	TRBJ2-7	ASSSPPGDEQY
NA	TRBV30	TRBJ2-5	AWSVSGGETQY
NA	TRBV5-4	TRBJ2-3	ASSPGTSTRTDTQY
NA	TRBV7-9	TRBJ2-7	ASSPLDPWTSGGYEQY
NA	TRBV19	TRBJ2-7	ASSPSGQDSYEQY
few	TRBV30	TRBJ1-5	AWAGQTNQPQH
NA	TRBV6-1	TRBJ2-3	ASSEAAGLTDTQY
NA	TRBV5-1	TRBJ1-5	ASSLGTGSQPQH
NA	TRBV27	TRBJ1-2	ASSSAGRAGGYT
few	TRBV5-6	TRBJ2-5	ASRDLAGVSETQY
few	TRBV6-6	TRBJ1-2	ASRPGQPYGYT